This passage covers 13 T cell receptor beta chains from one sample sequenced in a study of blood T cells in healthy people across ages. Through a sample-barcoded 5' primer and a J-beta primer mix, a second PCR was run for roughly 6 to 11 cycles. TCRdb called the 5' RACE reads again in MiXCR, with one record for every CDR3 protein. This sample yields approximately 680,000 distinct CDR3 sequences, of which about 32% are seen a single time; 15% belongs to the top ten. Input material: blood. These receptor sequences come from a woman older than 75 in good health.

This clonotype was seen a few times. A much larger clone differs by one base, so this may be a read error. The chain uses TRBV9 and TRBJ2-3; D is unresolved. Germline CDR1 reads SGDLS; CDR2 reads YYNGEE. V was shortened by 4 bases and J by 0 bases, with 12 bases between the two germline ends. CDR3 length equals 15 residues. The CDR3 sequence: CASSMWYGSTDTQYF. CDR3 sequence (DNA): TGTGCCAGCAGCATGTGGTACGGGAGCACAGATACGCAGTATTTT. Full variable domain (missing parts from reference TRBV9 and TRBJ2-3): DSGVTQTPKHLITATGQRVTLRCSPRSGDLSVYWYQQSLDQGLQFLIQYYNGEERAKGNILERFSAQQFPDLHSELNLSSLELGDSALYFCASSMWYGSTDTQYFGPGTRLTVL.

The chain links TRBV4-2 to TRBJ1-2; D is uncertain. CDR1 LGHNA and CDR2 YNFKEQ come from the germline V gene. The length of the CDR3 is 15 residues. V was shortened by 0 bases and J by 4 bases, with 12 bases between the two germline ends. The DNA of the CDR3 is TGTGCCAGCAGCCAAGATTTGGCCGGAGGCTATGGCTACACCTTC. Amino acid sequence: CASSQDLAGGYGYTF.

At least ten counts were recorded for this clonotype. The genes are TRBV5-5 and TRBJ2-7; 9 nucleotides match TRBD1. Germline V gene data show CDR1 as SGHKS and CDR2 as YYEKEE (reference sequence). V was pared by 4 bases and J by 2 bases, with 7 bases of the junction left unmatched. This CDR3 region has 15 residues. The CDR3 sequence is CASSPGTGSTYEQYF. CDR3 nucleotide sequence: TGTGCCAGCAGCCCGGGGACAGGGAGTACCTACGAGCAGTACTTC.

Notes on this clonotype: This clone may be a read error of a much larger clone one base away. The genes are TRBV20-1 and TRBJ2-1; 7 bases are shared with TRBD2. CDR1 is DFQATT, CDR2 SNEGSKA, per germline (reference sequence). The CDR3 runs to 13 residues. CDR3 region: CSTSAFAGFEQFF. DNA of the CDR3: TGCAGTACTAGCGCCTTCGCCGGGTTTGAGCAGTTCTTC.

Regarding this clonotype: At one end the junction does not follow the germline gene, possibly because of a read error. The gene calls are TRBV12-3 or TRBV12-4 and TRBJ1-4, with D unresolved. The CDR3 sequence is 14 residues long. The CDR3 DNA sequence: TGTGCCAGCAGTTTTGGGCATTCTAATGAAAAACGGTTTTTT. It yields the protein CASSFGHSNEKRFF.

This clonotype was seen at least ten times. V gene TRBV4-1 combines with J gene TRBJ1-4; possibly TRBD1 for D (6 bases). The CDR3 sequence is 15 residues long. Germline CDR1 is MGHRA and CDR2 is YSYEKL. V dropped 4 bases and J dropped 8 bases, with 17 bases sitting between them. The CDR3 here is CASSLPGGGLEKLFF. For the CDR3, the DNA is TGCGCCAGCAGCCTCCCAGGAGGGGGGTTGGAAAAACTGTTTTTT.

The chain employs TRBV7-2 and TRBJ2-7; D may match TRBD1 or TRBD2 (5 bases each). CDR3 size: 14 residues. V lost 5 bases and J 0 bases, leaving 11 bases between the germline ends. The germline V gene encodes CDR1 SGHTA and CDR2 FQGNSA. The CDR3 nucleotides read TGTGCCAGCAGCCGGGACGCGAGCTCCTACGAGCAGTACTTC. It translates to CASSRDASSYEQYF.

There are a few counts of this clonotype. The V gene is TRBV20-1, the J gene TRBJ1-4; D possibly corresponds to TRBD1 (5 bases). The CDR3 totals 13 residues. V was shortened by 6 bases and J by 8 bases, with 16 bases between the two germline ends. The V gene's germline CDR1 is DFQATT and CDR2 SNEGSKA (reference sequence). CDR3 bases: TGCAGTGCCCCAGTGCCTGGGGGGGAAAAACTGTTTTTT. It codes for CSAPVPGGEKLFF.

This clonotype was found many times. The V and J genes are TRBV5-1 and TRBJ2-3, with unresolved D. V lost 2 bases, J lost 0 bases, and 7 bases lay in between. This CDR3 region has 14 residues. Germline lookup yields CDR1 SGHRS and CDR2 YFSETQ. Here the CDR3 DNA reads TGCGCCAGCAGCTTCGGTTTCAGCACAGATACGCAGTATTTT. This translates into CASSFGFSTDTQYF.

The table lists this clonotype with a few counts. A much larger clone differs by one base, so this may be a read error. V usage is TRBV7-2 and J usage is TRBJ2-1, with TRBD2 matching over 7 bases. The assigned J gene may be wrong: the sequence end matches TRBJ2-7 better. This CDR3 has 16 amino acids. Germline CDR1 and CDR2: SGHTA and FQGNSA. In DNA form, the CDR3 reads TGTGCCAGCAGTCGACTGAGCGGGGTCCCCTACAATGAGCAGTACTTC. Protein sequence: CASSRLSGVPYNEQYF.

This clonotype came up once. This could be a read error, since a much larger clone is one nucleotide away. In DNA form, the CDR3 reads TGCAGTGCTAGAGGACTAGCGGGGGGAGCGGGCACAGATACGCAGTATTTT. This sequence encodes CSARGLAGGAGTDTQYF. The rearrangement links TRBV20-1 to TRBJ2-3; 13 bases are shared with TRBD2. J was trimmed by 1 base and V by 1 base; bases with no gene match: 5. The germline V gene has CDR1 DFQATT and CDR2 SNEGSKA (reference sequence). The CDR3 totals 17 residues.

This clonotype was recorded many times. CDR3 in DNA: TGTGCCAGCAGCTTCGGACAGGGGGCCGGTGGCTACACCTTC. This gives the protein CASSFGQGAGGYTF. The chain links TRBV7-2 to TRBJ1-2, with 11 bases identical to TRBD1. This CDR3 has 14 amino acids. Trimming took 3 bases from V and 7 from J; bases not matched to a gene: 4. Looked up from germline, CDR1 is SGHTA and CDR2 is FQGNSA.

Comment on this clonotype: Being one base from a much bigger clone, this may be a read error. The V call is TRBV10-3, the J call TRBJ2-7; the D gene is possibly TRBD1 (6 bases). The CDR3 runs 14 residues. Germline CDR1 and CDR2: ENHRY and SYGVKD. The V and J ends lost 3 bases and 7 bases respectively, with 16 bases between them. The CDR3 DNA reads TGTGCCATCAGTGAACAGGGCCGATACAATGAGCAGTACTTC. Residues: CAISEQGRYNEQYF.